This T cell receptor (beta chain) emerged from a study of T-cell reconstitution after alpha-beta-depleted transplantation in children. The TCRbeta library was prepared with unique molecular identifiers. Each CDR3 protein gets one entry after TCRdb re-called the PCR reads with MiXCR. The table has 300,000 or so distinct CDR3 sequences, around 20% seen once; the top ten hold approximately 11%. The CDR3 runs to 15 residues. V was clipped by 1 base and J by 5 bases, with 14 bases between them. Per germline, CDR1 SEHNR and CDR2 FQNEAQ (reference sequence). This clonotype turned up a few times. Specimen: PBMCs, mostly from graft donor cells, collected 180 days after TCRalphabeta/CD19-depleted stem cell transplant. This TCR was recovered from a male patient aged 10 to 17 who had a stem cell transplant for acute lymphoblastic leukemia, so the T cells may come from the graft donor. The rearrangement joins TRBV7-9 to TRBJ2-5; D not resolved. Here the CDR3 reads CASSLGAPLAETQYF. CDR3 nucleotides: TGTGCCAGCAGCTTAGGAGCGCCCCTGGCGGAGACCCAGTACTTC.